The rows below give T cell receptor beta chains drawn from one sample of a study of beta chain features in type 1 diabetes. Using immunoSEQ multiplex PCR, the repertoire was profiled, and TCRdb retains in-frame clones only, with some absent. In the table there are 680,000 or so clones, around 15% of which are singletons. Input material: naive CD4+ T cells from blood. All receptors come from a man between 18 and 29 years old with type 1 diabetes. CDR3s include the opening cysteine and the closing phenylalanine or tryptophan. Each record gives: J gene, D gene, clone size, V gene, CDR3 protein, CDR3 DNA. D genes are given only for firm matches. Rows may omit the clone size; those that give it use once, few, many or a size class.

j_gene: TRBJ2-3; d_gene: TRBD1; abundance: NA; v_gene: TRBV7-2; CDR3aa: CASSGQGNTDTQYF; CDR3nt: TGTGCCAGCAGCGGACAGGGAAACACAGATACGCAGTATTTT
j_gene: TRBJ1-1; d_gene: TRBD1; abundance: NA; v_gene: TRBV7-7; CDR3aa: CASSLDRGTEAFF; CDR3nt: TGTGCTAGCAGCTTGGACAGGGGAACTGAAGCTTTCTTT
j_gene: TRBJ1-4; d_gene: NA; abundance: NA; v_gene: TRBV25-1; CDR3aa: CASSESWGGEKLFF; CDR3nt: TGTGCCAGCAGTGAGTCGTGGGGGGGTGAAAAACTGTTTTTT
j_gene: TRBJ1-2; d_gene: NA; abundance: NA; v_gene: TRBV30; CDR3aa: CAWTLGAGKYYGYTF; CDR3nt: TGTGCCTGGACCCTGGGTGCAGGCAAATACTATGGCTACACCTTC
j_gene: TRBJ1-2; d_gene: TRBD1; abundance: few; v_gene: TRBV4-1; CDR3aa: CASSQGTGLYGYTF; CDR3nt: TGCGCCAGCAGCCAGGGGACAGGCCTATATGGCTACACCTTC
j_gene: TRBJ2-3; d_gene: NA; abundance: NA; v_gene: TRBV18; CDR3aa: CASSPPGMRATDTQYF; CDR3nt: TGTGCCAGCTCACCCCCGGGTATGAGGGCCACAGATACGCAGTATTTT
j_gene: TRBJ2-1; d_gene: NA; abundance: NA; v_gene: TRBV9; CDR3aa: CASSVMGNEQFF; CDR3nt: TGTGCCAGCAGCGTAATGGGAAATGAGCAGTTCTTC
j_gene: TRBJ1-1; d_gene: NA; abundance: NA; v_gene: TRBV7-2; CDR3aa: CASSNRVSEAFF; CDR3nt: TGTGCCAGCAGCAACAGGGTGTCAGAAGCTTTCTTT
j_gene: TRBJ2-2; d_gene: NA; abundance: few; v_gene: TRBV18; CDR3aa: CASSPPVTGELFF; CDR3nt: TGTGCCAGCTCACCACCCGTCACCGGGGAGCTGTTTTTT
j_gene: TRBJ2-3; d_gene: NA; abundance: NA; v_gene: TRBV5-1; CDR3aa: CASSFDPSTDTQYF; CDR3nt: TGCGCCAGCAGCTTCGACCCTAGCACAGATACGCAGTATTTT
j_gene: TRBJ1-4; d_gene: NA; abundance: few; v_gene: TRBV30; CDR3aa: CAWTGFHEKLFF; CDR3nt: TGTGCCTGGACCGGATTTCATGAAAAACTGTTTTTT
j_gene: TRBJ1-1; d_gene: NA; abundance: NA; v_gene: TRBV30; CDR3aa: CAWSDTGLRFF; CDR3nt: TGTGCCTGGAGTGATACTGGACTTAGATTCTTT
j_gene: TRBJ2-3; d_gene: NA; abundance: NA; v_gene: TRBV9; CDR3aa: CASSVGGWKGTDTQYF; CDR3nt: TGTGCCAGCAGCGTAGGGGGATGGAAAGGAACAGATACGCAGTATTTT
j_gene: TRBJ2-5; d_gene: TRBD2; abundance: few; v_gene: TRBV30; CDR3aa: CAWYMAGGLTETQYF; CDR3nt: TGTGCCTGGTATATGGCGGGGGGGCTAACAGAGACCCAGTACTTC
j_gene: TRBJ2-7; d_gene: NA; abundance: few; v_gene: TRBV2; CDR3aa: CASSGTASSYEQYF; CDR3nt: TGTGCCAGCAGTGGGACAGCCAGCTCCTACGAGCAGTACTTC
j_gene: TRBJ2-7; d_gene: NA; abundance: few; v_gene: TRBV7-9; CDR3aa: CASSLHTYYEQYF; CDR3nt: TGTGCCAGCAGCTTACACACCTACTACGAGCAGTACTTC
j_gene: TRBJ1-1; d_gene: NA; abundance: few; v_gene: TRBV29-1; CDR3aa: CSVDGGRAEAFF; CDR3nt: TGCAGCGTTGATGGGGGGCGGGCCGAAGCTTTCTTT
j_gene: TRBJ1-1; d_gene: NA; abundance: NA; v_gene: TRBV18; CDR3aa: CASSPMTGEAFF; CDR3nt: TGTGCCAGCTCACCAATGACAGGTGAAGCTTTCTTT
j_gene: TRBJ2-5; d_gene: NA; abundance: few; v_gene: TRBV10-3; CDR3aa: CAISESGNGVPETQYF; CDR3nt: TGTGCCATCAGTGAGTCGGGGAATGGGGTCCCAGAGACCCAGTACTTC
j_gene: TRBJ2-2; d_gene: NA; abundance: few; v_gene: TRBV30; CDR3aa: CAYSAGGDGELFF; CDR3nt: TGTGCCTATAGTGCAGGAGGGGACGGGGAGCTGTTTTTT
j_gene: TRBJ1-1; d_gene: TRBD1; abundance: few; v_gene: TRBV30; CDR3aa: CARQQGQWGAEAFF; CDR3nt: TGTGCCCGACAACAGGGGCAGTGGGGGGCTGAAGCTTTCTTT
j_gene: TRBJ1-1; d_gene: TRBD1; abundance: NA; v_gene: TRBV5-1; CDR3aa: CASSLEDRAGTEAFF; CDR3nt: TGCGCCAGCAGCTTGGAGGACAGGGCGGGCACTGAAGCTTTCTTT
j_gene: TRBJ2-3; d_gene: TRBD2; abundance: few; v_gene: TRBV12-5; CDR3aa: CASGFRTSGGVADTQYF; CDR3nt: TGTGCTAGTGGTTTTCGGACTAGCGGGGGGGTGGCAGATACGCAGTATTTT
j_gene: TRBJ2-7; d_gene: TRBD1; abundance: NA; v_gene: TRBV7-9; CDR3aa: CASSLAYLGTVYEQYF; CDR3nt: TGTGCCAGCAGCTTAGCATATTTGGGGACAGTCTACGAGCAGTACTTC
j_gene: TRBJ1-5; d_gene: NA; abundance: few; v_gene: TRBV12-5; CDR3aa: CASGLAGTSQPQHF; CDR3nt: TGTGCTAGTGGTTTGGCCGGGACATCTCAGCCCCAGCATTTT
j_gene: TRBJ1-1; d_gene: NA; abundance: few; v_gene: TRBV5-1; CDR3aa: CASSVSLNTEAFF; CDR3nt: TGCGCCAGCAGCGTTTCCCTGAACACTGAAGCTTTCTTT
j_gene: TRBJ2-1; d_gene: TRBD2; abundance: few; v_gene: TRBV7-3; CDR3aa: CASSLESGGNYNEQFF; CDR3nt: TGTGCCAGCAGCTTAGAAAGCGGGGGCAACTACAATGAGCAGTTCTTC
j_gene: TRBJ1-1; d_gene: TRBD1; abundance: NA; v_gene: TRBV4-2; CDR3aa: CASSQEGGRGRTEAFF; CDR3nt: TGTGCCAGCAGCCAAGAGGGTGGCAGGGGGAGGACTGAAGCTTTCTTT
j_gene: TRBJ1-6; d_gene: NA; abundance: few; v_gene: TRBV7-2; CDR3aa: CASSLVGESPLHF; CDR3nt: TGTGCCAGCAGCTTAGTGGGGGAATCACCCCTCCACTTT
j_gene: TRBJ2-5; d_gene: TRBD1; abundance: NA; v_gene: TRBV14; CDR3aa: CASSPQTGLGETQYF; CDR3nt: TGTGCCAGCAGCCCCCAGACAGGGCTCGGGGAGACCCAGTACTTC
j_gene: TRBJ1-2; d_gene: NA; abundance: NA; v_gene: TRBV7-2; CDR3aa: CASSSPATAASPYGYTF; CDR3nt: TGTGCCAGCAGCTCCCCCGCAACAGCGGCGTCTCCGTATGGCTACACCTTC
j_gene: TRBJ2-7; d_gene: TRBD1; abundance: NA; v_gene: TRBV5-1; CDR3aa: CASRNNPGQGNEQYF; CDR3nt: TGCGCCAGCAGGAACAATCCGGGACAGGGTAACGAGCAGTACTTC
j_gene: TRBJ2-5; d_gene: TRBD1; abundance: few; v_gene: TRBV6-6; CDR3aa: CASGKTGVETQYF; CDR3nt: TGTGCCAGCGGGAAGACAGGGGTAGAGACCCAGTACTTC
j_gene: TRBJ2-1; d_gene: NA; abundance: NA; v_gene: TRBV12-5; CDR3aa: CASGSFRPPSLNEQFF; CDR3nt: TGTGCTAGTGGGTCATTTCGGCCTCCTAGCCTTAATGAGCAGTTCTTC
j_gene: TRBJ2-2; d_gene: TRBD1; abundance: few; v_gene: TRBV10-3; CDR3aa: CAISGDRANTGELFF; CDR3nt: TGTGCCATCAGTGGGGACAGGGCCAACACCGGGGAGCTGTTTTTT
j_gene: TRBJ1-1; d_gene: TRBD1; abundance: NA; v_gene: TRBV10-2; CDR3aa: CASSSGTGLNTEAFF; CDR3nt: TGCGCCAGCAGTTCCGGGACAGGGTTGAACACTGAAGCTTTCTTT
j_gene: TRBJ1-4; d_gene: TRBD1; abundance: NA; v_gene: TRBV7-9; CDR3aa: CASSIGTGNEKLFF; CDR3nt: TGTGCCAGCAGCATCGGGACAGGGAATGAAAAACTGTTTTTT
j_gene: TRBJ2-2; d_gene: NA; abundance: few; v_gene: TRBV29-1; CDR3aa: CSVEFGWSGELFF; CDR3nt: TGCAGCGTTGAATTTGGGTGGAGCGGGGAGCTGTTTTTT
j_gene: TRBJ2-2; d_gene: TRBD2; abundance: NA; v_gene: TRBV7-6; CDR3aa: CASSRVPGLDGSTGELFF; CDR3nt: TGTGCCAGCAGCCGAGTTCCGGGACTAGATGGTAGCACCGGGGAGCTGTTTTTT
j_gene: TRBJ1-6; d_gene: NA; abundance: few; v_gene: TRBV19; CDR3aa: CASSIGVSLRGSPLHF; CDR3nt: TGTGCCAGTAGTATAGGGGTCAGCCTTCGTGGATCACCCCTCCACTTT
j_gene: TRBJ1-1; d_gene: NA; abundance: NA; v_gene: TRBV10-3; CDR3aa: CAISDWVGNTEAFF; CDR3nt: TGTGCCATCAGTGATTGGGTGGGGAACACTGAAGCTTTCTTT
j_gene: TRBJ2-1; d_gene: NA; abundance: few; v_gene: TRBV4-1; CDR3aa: CASSQENGAAGEQFF; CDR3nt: TGCGCCAGCAGCCAGGAAAACGGGGCCGCTGGTGAGCAGTTCTTC
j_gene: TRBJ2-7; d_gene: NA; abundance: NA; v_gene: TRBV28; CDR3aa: CASSLKGIGYEQYF; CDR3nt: TGTGCCAGCAGTTTAAAAGGGATCGGGTACGAGCAGTACTTC
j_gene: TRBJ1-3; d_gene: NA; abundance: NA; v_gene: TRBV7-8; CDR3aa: CASSLGPGSGNTIYF; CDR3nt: TGTGCCAGCAGCTTAGGACCAGGGTCTGGAAACACCATATATTTT
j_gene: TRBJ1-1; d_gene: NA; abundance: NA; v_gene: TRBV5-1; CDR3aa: CASSLGKNTEAFF; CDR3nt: TGCGCCAGCAGCCTGGGGAAGAACACTGAAGCTTTCTTT
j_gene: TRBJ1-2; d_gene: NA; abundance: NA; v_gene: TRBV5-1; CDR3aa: CASSEGLNYGYTF; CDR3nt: TGCGCCAGCTCCGAAGGACTCAACTATGGCTACACCTTC
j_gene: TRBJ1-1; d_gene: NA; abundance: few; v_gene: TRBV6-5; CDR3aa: CASNPSRDTEAFF; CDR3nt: TGTGCCAGCAATCCGTCCCGGGACACTGAAGCTTTCTTT
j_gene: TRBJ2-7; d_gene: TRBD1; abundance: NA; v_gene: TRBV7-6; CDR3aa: CASSGSGTAHFYEQYF; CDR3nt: TGTGCCAGCAGCGGGTCCGGGACAGCTCACTTCTACGAGCAGTACTTC
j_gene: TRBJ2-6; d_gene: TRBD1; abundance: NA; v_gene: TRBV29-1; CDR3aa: CSVEQGAGGANVLTF; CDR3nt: TGCAGCGTTGAACAGGGGGCGGGGGGGGCCAACGTCCTGACTTTC
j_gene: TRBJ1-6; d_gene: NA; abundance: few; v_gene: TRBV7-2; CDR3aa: CASSLVSWDGARSPLHF; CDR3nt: TGTGCCAGCAGCTTAGTATCATGGGACGGAGCTCGCTCACCCCTCCACTTT
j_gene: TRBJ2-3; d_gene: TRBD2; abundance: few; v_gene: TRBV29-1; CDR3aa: CSVTLWTSGGFTDTQYF; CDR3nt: TGCAGCGTTACCCTCTGGACTAGCGGGGGGTTCACAGATACGCAGTATTTT
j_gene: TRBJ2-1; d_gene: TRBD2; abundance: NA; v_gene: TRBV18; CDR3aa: CASSPPGGGYDEQFF; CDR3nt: TGTGCCAGCTCACCCCCCGGGGGAGGGTACGATGAGCAGTTCTTC
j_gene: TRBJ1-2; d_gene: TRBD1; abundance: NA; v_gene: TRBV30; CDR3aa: CAWSRTGENGYTF; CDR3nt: TGTGCCTGGAGTCGGACAGGGGAAAATGGCTACACCTTC
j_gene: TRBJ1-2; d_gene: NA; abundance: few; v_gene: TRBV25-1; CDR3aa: CASSESGQPYGYTF; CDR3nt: TGTGCCAGCAGTGAATCGGGCCAGCCCTATGGCTACACCTTC
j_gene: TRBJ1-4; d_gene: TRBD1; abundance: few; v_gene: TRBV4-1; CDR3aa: CASSQDGLGQGHEKLFF; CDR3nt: TGCGCCAGCAGCCAAGATGGATTGGGACAGGGGCATGAAAAACTGTTTTTT
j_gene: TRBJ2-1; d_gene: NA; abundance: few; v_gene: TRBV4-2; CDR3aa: CASSQDTGNEQFF; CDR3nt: TGTGCCAGCAGCCAAGATACAGGGAATGAGCAGTTCTTC
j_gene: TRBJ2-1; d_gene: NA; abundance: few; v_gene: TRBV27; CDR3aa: CASSQRASSYNEQFF; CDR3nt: TGTGCCAGCAGTCAAAGGGCAAGCTCCTACAATGAGCAGTTCTTC